These 32 T cell receptor beta chains were all obtained from the same sample, sequenced in a study of cytomegalovirus exposure and HLA in healthy donors. PCR involved 60 Vbeta and 13 Jbeta primers. Profiled with immunoSEQ multiplex PCR; TCRdb holds only in-frame clones, not every one. The data hold roughly 82,000 clones, with around four fifths observed a single time. The sequenced sample consisted of PBMCs. All receptors derive from a woman aged 45 to 65 in good health and CMV-seropositive.

V gene TRBV5-1 combines with J gene TRBJ1-1; 9 bases are a match to TRBD1. Germline V gene lookup returns CDR1 SGHRS and CDR2 YFSETQ. There are 14 residues in the CDR3. After removal of 7 bases from V and 5 bases from J, the junction contained 9 bases not matched to a gene. The CDR3 sequence is CASSSGTGWTEAFF. CDR3 nucleotide sequence: TGCGCCAGCTCCTCCGGGACAGGGTGGACTGAAGCTTTCTTT.

Only one count was recorded for this clone. The chain combines TRBV9 with TRBJ1-2, with 7 bases identical to TRBD1. V trimming: 2 bases; J trimming: 4 bases; junction bases outside the gene matches: 5. Germline CDR1 is SGDLS and CDR2 is YYNGEE. This CDR3 region has 14 residues. This chain's CDR3 is CASSVGDSIYGYTF. CDR3 sequence (DNA): TGTGCCAGCAGCGTGGGGGACAGCATCTATGGCTACACCTTC.

The count of this clone is one. The CDR3: CASSPSVGSVNTEAFF. The CDR3, as DNA: TGTGCCAGCTCACCCTCTGTCGGCAGCGTGAACACTGAAGCTTTCTTT. This chain joins TRBV18 and TRBJ1-1; no clear D. The V gene lost 3 bases and the J gene lost 0 bases, with 14 bases spanning the gap. The CDR3 is 16 amino acids. Germline-derived CDR1 and CDR2 are KGHSH and LQKENI.

The chain joins TRBV7-6 to TRBJ2-7; a possible D gene is TRBD1 (6 bases). There are 13 residues in the CDR3. V lost 1 base to trimming and J lost 6 bases, with 10 bases between them. CDR1 is SGHVS, CDR2 FNYEAQ, per germline. CDR3 nucleotide sequence: TGTGCCAGCAGCTTAGATCCCAGGGGCGAGCAGTACTTC. Its protein is CASSLDPRGEQYF.

J is TRBJ2-7 and V is TRBV5-1; 11 bases fit TRBD1. Per the germline V gene, CDR1 is SGHRS and CDR2 is YFSETQ. Trimming at V came to 5 bases and at J to 0 bases, leaving 4 bases not matched to a gene. The CDR3 covers 15 residues. The CDR3 DNA reads TGCGCCAGCAGTGCGGGACAGGGGGGCTCCTACGAGCAGTACTTC. It is translated as CASSAGQGGSYEQYF.

The chain joins TRBV25-1 to TRBJ1-1; a possible D gene is TRBD1 (5 bases). The CDR3 extends over 16 amino acids. In germline, CDR1 is MGHDK, CDR2 SYGVNS. Trimming took 1 base from V and 4 from J, leaving 16 bases between them. CDR3 nucleotide sequence: TGTGCCAGCAGTGAATGGGGGAGGGGACGTAGCACTGAAGCTTTCTTT. As protein: CASSEWGRGRSTEAFF.

This chain uses TRBV5-4 with TRBJ1-2; a possible D gene is TRBD1 (6 bases). Trimming took 0 bases from V and 8 from J, leaving 11 bases between them. The CDR3 extends over 13 amino acids. Germline assignment: CDR1 SGHNT and CDR2 YYREEE (reference sequence). The chain's CDR3 is CASSLAGRGGYTF. CDR3 sequence (DNA): TGTGCCAGCAGCTTGGCCGGGAGGGGGGGCTACACCTTC.

The V call is TRBV9, the J call TRBJ2-7, with 8 nucleotides matching TRBD2. There are 13 residues in the CDR3. Looked up from germline, CDR1 is SGDLS and CDR2 is YYNGEE. V trimming: 2 bases; J trimming: 4 bases; junction bases outside the gene matches: 2. CDR3 bases: TGTGCCAGCAGCGTCGGGGGGGAATACGAGCAGTACTTC. This codes for CASSVGGEYEQYF.

The chain couples TRBV4-2 to TRBJ2-7, with a tentative D call TRBD2 (5 bases). The V gene lost 2 bases and the J gene lost 3 bases, with 8 bases spanning the gap. The CDR3 runs 13 residues. Germline-derived CDR1 and CDR2 are LGHNA and YNFKEQ. CDR3 bases: TGTGCCAGCAGCCAACAGCGGAGCTACGAGCAGTACTTC. This encodes CASSQQRSYEQYF.

As concerns this clone: Its ends do not fully match the called genes, so a read error is possible. The chain links TRBV19 to TRBJ1-2, with D perhaps TRBD1 (5 bases). Germline lookup yields CDR1 LNHDA and CDR2 SQIVND (reference sequence). The CDR3 is 13 residues long. The CDR3 nucleotides read TGTGTCAGTAGTCCGGAGGGGCGTTGGGGCTACACCTTC. Translation gives CVSSPEGRWGYTF.

This chain joins TRBV11-2 and TRBJ1-1, with D perhaps TRBD1 (5 bases). This CDR3 has 13 residues. The germline V and J ends were trimmed by 6 bases and 5 bases, with 13 bases remaining between them. Germline V CDR1 and CDR2: SGHAT, FQNNGV. The CDR3 sequence: CASRDTAGTEAFF. The CDR3 nucleotides read TGTGCCAGCAGGGACACCGCTGGGACTGAAGCTTTCTTT.

The chain couples TRBV30 to TRBJ1-6, with 7 bases that match TRBD1. Germline-derived CDR1 and CDR2 are GTSNPN and SVGIG (reference sequence). V lost 1 base to trimming and J lost 7 bases; unmatched junction nucleotides: 10. The CDR3 totals 16 residues. The DNA of the CDR3 is TGTGCCTGGAGTGGGGACCTTGACAGGGCCAATTCACCCCTCCACTTT. Residues: CAWSGDLDRANSPLHF.

This clone has a handful of counts. J is TRBJ2-5 and V is TRBV10-3, with 12 bases that match TRBD1. This CDR3 comprises 15 residues. Germline CDR1 and CDR2: ENHRY and SYGVKD. V was clipped by 6 bases and J by 2 bases; unmatched bases: 4. This chain's CDR3 is CAIRSGQGAQETQYF. CDR3 nucleotides: TGTGCCATCAGATCGGGACAGGGGGCGCAAGAGACCCAGTACTTC.

The DNA for the CDR3 is TGCAGTGCCCCAGACTACAATGAGCAGTTCTTC. Translating gives CSAPDYNEQFF. The V call is TRBV20-1, the J call TRBJ2-1; D gene uncertain. The CDR3 runs 11 residues. Trimming left V 6 bases short and J 3 bases short, with 6 bases between. The germline gives CDR1 DFQATT, CDR2 SNEGSKA (reference sequence).

The V gene is TRBV6-1, the J gene TRBJ1-5; D gene ambiguous. Germline lookup yields CDR1 MNHNS and CDR2 SASEGT. Trimming took 2 bases from V and 0 from J, leaving 14 bases between them. CDR3 size: 17 residues. CDR3 nucleotides: TGTGCCAGCAGTGAAAGCGGGCGGAAAAATAGCAATCAGCCCCAGCATTTT. This encodes CASSESGRKNSNQPQHF.

The chain is built from TRBV9 and TRBJ2-2, with D possibly matching TRBD1 (8 bases). In germline, CDR1 is SGDLS, CDR2 YYNGEE. This CDR3 spans 15 amino acids. V lost 0 bases, J lost 6 bases, and 12 bases lay in between. The CDR3 nucleotides read TGTGCCAGCAGCGTAGCAACAGGGGGGGCCGGGGAGCTGTTTTTT. Its protein product is CASSVATGGAGELFF. The full variable domain, in which reference TRBV9 and TRBJ2-2 provide the parts outside the CDR3, is DSGVTQTPKHLITATGQRVTLRCSPRSGDLSVYWYQQSLDQGLQFLIQYYNGEERAKGNILERFSAQQFPDLHSELNLSSLELGDSALYFCASSVATGGAGELFFGEGSRLTVL.

This clone was seen a single time. CDR3 nucleotide sequence: TGTGCCAGTAGTAGGACTAGCGGGAGGAACGAGCAGTACTTC. It translates to CASSRTSGRNEQYF. V gene TRBV19 combines with J gene TRBJ2-7; TRBD2 matches at 14 bases. The CDR3 is 14 residues long. V lost 4 bases and J lost 5; bases outside the gene matches: 1. Germline-derived CDR1 and CDR2 are LNHDA and SQIVND (reference sequence).

This chain uses TRBV18 with TRBJ2-7; 14 bases are shared with TRBD2. This CDR3 is built from 15 residues. J was trimmed by 5 bases and V by 3 bases; bases with no gene match: 3. The germline CDR1 and CDR2 sequences are KGHSH and LQKENI. CDR3 coding DNA: TGTGCCAGCTCACCCAGGACTAGCGGGAGGAACGAGCAGTACTTC. It specifies CASSPRTSGRNEQYF.

The J gene is TRBJ2-7, the V gene TRBV9, with D unresolved. Per germline, CDR1 SGDLS and CDR2 YYNGEE. V lost 1 base to trimming and J lost 4 bases, with 9 bases between them. The CDR3 is made up of 13 amino acids. In DNA, the CDR3 is TGTGCCAGCAGCGTAACCCCGGGTTACGAGCAGTACTTC. Translation: CASSVTPGYEQYF.

This clone was detected once. This sequence joins TRBV15 and TRBJ2-7; 11 bases are shared with TRBD2. The CDR3 totals 16 residues. Germline V lookup: CDR1 LNHNV, CDR2 YYDKDF (reference sequence). The ends lost 6 bases at V and 4 bases at J; junction bases unmatched: 11. The CDR3 DNA follows: TGTGCCACCAGGAACCCGACTAGCGGGAACAGGTACGAGCAGTACTTC. Translated: CATRNPTSGNRYEQYF.

V gene TRBV9 combines with J gene TRBJ1-2; D is unclear. Trimming removed 0 bases at V and 4 bases at J, with 10 bases between. Germline CDR1 SGDLS, CDR2 YYNGEE. The CDR3 has 14 residues. CDR3 amino acids: CASSVANSLYGYTF. The DNA of the CDR3 is TGTGCCAGCAGCGTAGCTAACAGCCTCTATGGCTACACCTTC. Combining the CDR3 with reference TRBV9 and TRBJ1-2 gives the whole variable domain DSGVTQTPKHLITATGQRVTLRCSPRSGDLSVYWYQQSLDQGLQFLIQYYNGEERAKGNILERFSAQQFPDLHSELNLSSLELGDSALYFCASSVANSLYGYTFGSGTRLTVV.

This clone was counted once. The chain recombines TRBV6-5 with TRBJ2-5; the match to TRBD1 covers 7 bases. Germline V gives CDR1 MNHEY, CDR2 SVGAGI. Trimming cost V 5 bases and J 2 bases; bases outside gene matches: 2. CDR3 size: 13 residues. The CDR3 region has the DNA TGTGCCAGCAGTCGGGACAGACAAGAGACCCAGTACTTC. Protein product: CASSRDRQETQYF.

The chain carries TRBV19 and TRBJ2-1; the D gene is possibly TRBD2 (5 bases). The germline CDR1 and CDR2 sequences are LNHDA and SQIVND (reference sequence). The CDR3 loop spans 15 amino acids. V lost 3 bases and J lost 6, with 15 bases in between. CDR3 in amino acids: CASSISSFEGNEQFF. CDR3 DNA: TGTGCCAGTAGTATTTCTAGCTTTGAGGGCAATGAGCAGTTCTTC.

The rearrangement joins TRBV2 to TRBJ1-2, with D perhaps matching TRBD1 (6 bases). Trimming removed 0 bases from V and 4 bases from J, with 15 bases in between. The CDR3 is made up of 16 amino acids. From germline, CDR1 is SNHLY and CDR2 FYNNEI. The CDR3 sequence is CASSEAGDTPFYGYTF. The CDR3 DNA follows: TGTGCCAGCAGTGAAGCCGGGGACACCCCGTTCTATGGCTACACCTTC.

CDR3 in amino acids: CSVLSSGTYEQYF. CDR3 sequence (DNA): TGCAGCGTTTTATCTAGCGGGACCTACGAGCAGTACTTC. The rearrangement links TRBV29-1 to TRBJ2-7; 9 bases are shared with TRBD2. The CDR3 extends over 13 amino acids. Trimming removed 5 bases from V and 2 bases from J; junction bases left unmatched: 4. The germline V gene has CDR1 SQVTM and CDR2 ANQGSEA.

This chain's CDR3 is CASSLPSGSSGNTIYF. As DNA, the CDR3 is TGTGCCAGCAGTTTACCTTCAGGATCCTCTGGAAACACCATATATTTT. The chain has TRBV28 and TRBJ1-3; D ambiguous. Germline-derived CDR1 and CDR2 are MDHEN and SYDVKM. The CDR3 length is 16 residues. V shed 2 bases and J shed 0 bases, with 11 bases lying between them.

This rearrangement joins TRBV9 to TRBJ2-2; 7 nucleotides agree with TRBD1. Per the germline V gene, CDR1 is SGDLS and CDR2 is YYNGEE. V lost 2 bases to trimming and J lost 6 bases; unmatched junction nucleotides: 10. The CDR3 length is 16 residues. The chain's CDR3 is CASSVGRGRLSGELFF. CDR3 coding DNA: TGTGCCAGCAGCGTGGGAAGGGGGCGTCTCTCCGGGGAGCTGTTTTTT.

This clone has just one count. The chain links TRBV9 to TRBJ2-5; 8 nucleotides agree with TRBD1. Germline values: CDR1 SGDLS, CDR2 YYNGEE. This CDR3 comprises 13 residues. The V and J ends lost 3 bases and 3 bases, in that order; junction bases with no gene match: 1. The CDR3 region has the DNA TGTGCCAGCAGCGCAGGGGGCAAAGAGACCCAGTACTTC. Amino acid sequence: CASSAGGKETQYF.

This chain joins TRBV7-6 and TRBJ2-5, with 8 bases fitting TRBD2. The ends lost 0 bases at V and 4 bases at J; junction bases unmatched: 4. The CDR3 runs to 15 residues. The V gene's germline CDR1 is SGHVS and CDR2 FNYEAQ. The chain's CDR3 is CASSLAAGLGETQYF. In DNA form, the CDR3 reads TGTGCCAGCAGCTTAGCAGCGGGACTAGGAGAGACCCAGTACTTC.

The chain is built from TRBV5-8 and TRBJ2-1; 8 bases match TRBD2. CDR3 size: 15 residues. J was trimmed by 2 bases and V by 2 bases; bases with no gene match: 3. Germline assignment: CDR1 SGHTS and CDR2 YDEGEE. CDR3 residues: CASSFTGGAYNEQFF. The CDR3 DNA reads as TGTGCCAGCAGCTTTACCGGGGGGGCCTACAATGAGCAGTTCTTC.

The J gene is TRBJ1-1, the V gene TRBV28; D possibly corresponds to TRBD1 (6 bases). Germline CDR1 is MDHEN and CDR2 is SYDVKM. This CDR3 is 13 amino acids long. The V gene lost 7 bases and the J gene lost 8 bases, with 17 bases spanning the gap. For the CDR3, the DNA is TGTGCCAGCACCTTGAGCCGGACAGCAGAAGCTTTCTTT. Its translation is CASTLSRTAEAFF. Full variable domain (remainder filled in from reference TRBV28 and TRBJ1-1): DVKVTQSSRYLVKRTGEKVFLECVQDMDHENMFWYRQDPGLGLRLIYFSYDVKMKEKGDIPEGYSVSREKKERFSLILESASTNQTSMYLCASTLSRTAEAFFGQGTRLTVV.

This sequence joins TRBV5-6 and TRBJ2-5; a possible D gene is TRBD2 (5 bases). Germline lookup yields CDR1 SGHDT and CDR2 YYEEEE. The CDR3 covers 12 residues. Trimming stripped 3 bases from V and 8 bases from J, with 11 bases between. The CDR3 DNA follows: TGTGCCAGCAGCTACTCCGGGGATACCCAGTACTTC. It codes for CASSYSGDTQYF.